The 26 T cell receptor beta chains given below trace back to one sample, sequenced in a study of a mutant IDH1 vaccine in newly diagnosed glioma. Time point in this sample: week 11, during vaccination. Each dose of the vaccine consisted of 300 ug of mutant IDH1 20-mer peptide, with topical imiquimod. TCRdb's table, derived via immunoSEQ multiplex PCR, lists solely in-frame clones and lacks some. The sample lists 57,000 or so clones; 70% to 85% were seen once. No antigen is known for these receptors. Sequences were derived from PBMCs, sampled from a glioma patient whose treatment included an IDH1 peptide vaccine. These receptors all stem from a young man with glioma.

V is TRBV5-8 and J is TRBJ1-2, with TRBD1 identical over 9 bases. Germline CDR1 and CDR2: SGHTS and YDEGEE. The V gene end was trimmed by 3 bases and the J gene end by 4 bases; junction bases not matched to a gene: 10. The CDR3 is made up of 16 amino acids. This CDR3 is CASSSRRQGVGYGYTF. In DNA, the CDR3 is TGTGCCAGCAGCTCCCGCCGACAGGGGGTCGGCTATGGCTACACCTTC.

The V and J genes are TRBV30 and TRBJ1-1, with D unresolved. Germline V gene lookup returns CDR1 GTSNPN and CDR2 SVGIG (reference sequence). CDR3 size: 13 residues. V lost 6 bases to trimming and J lost 0 bases, with 11 bases between them. The DNA of the CDR3 is TGTGCCTGTAAGGGCCCAATGAACACTGAAGCTTTCTTT. This encodes CACKGPMNTEAFF.

The J gene is TRBJ1-4, the V gene TRBV2; a weak D match, TRBD1 (5 bases). The CDR3 sequence is 15 residues long. Between the trimmed V and J ends, which lost 5 bases and 1 base, there was a span of 11 bases. The germline gives CDR1 SNHLY, CDR2 FYNNEI. The CDR3 region is CASSFEGRTNEKLFF. CDR3 nucleotide sequence: TGTGCCAGCAGTTTCGAGGGACGAACTAATGAAAAACTGTTTTTT.

V and J are TRBV27 and TRBJ2-5; 12 bases line up with TRBD2. Germline values: CDR1 MNHEY, CDR2 SMNVEV (reference sequence). This CDR3 is built from 17 residues. V gave up 4 bases and J gave up 0 bases; unmatched junction bases: 6. CDR3 sequence reads: CASSSWTSGEYQETQYF. As DNA, the CDR3 is TGTGCCAGCAGTTCCTGGACTAGCGGGGAGTACCAAGAGACCCAGTACTTC.

As to this clone: A junction end diverges from the germline sequence, so it may reflect a read error. The V call is TRBV5-1, the J call TRBJ2-3; D gene unclear. Germline V CDR1 and CDR2: SGHRS, YFSETQ. The CDR3 extends over 15 amino acids. The CDR3 DNA sequence: TGCGCCAGCAGCCGAGTGGGCCCCCGCACAGATGCGCAGTATTTT. Protein product: CASSRVGPRTDAQYF.

The V call is TRBV7-9, the J call TRBJ1-2, with a tentative D call TRBD1 (5 bases). Germline CDR1 SEHNR, CDR2 FQNEAQ (reference sequence). V lost 0 bases and J lost 0, with 11 bases in between. CDR3 length: 16 amino acids. The CDR3 sequence: CASSLASGGTNYGYTF. In DNA form, the CDR3 reads TGTGCCAGCAGCTTAGCGTCTGGGGGGACTAACTATGGCTACACCTTC. Variable domain in full (rest from reference TRBV7-9 and TRBJ1-2): DTGVSQNPRHKITKRGQNVTFRCDPISEHNRLYWYRQTLGQGPEFLTYFQNEAQLEKSRLLSDRFSAERPKGSFSTLEIQRTEQGDSAMYLCASSLASGGTNYGYTFGSGTRLTVV.

This clone was counted between two and nine times. The CDR3 nucleotides are TGTGCCAGCAGCCTAGCTCAGGGGACCTATGGCTACACCTTC. As protein: CASSLAQGTYGYTF. The chain links TRBV5-6 to TRBJ1-2; tentatively, D is TRBD1 (6 bases). CDR3 size: 14 residues. Trimming pared 4 bases from V and 4 bases from J, leaving 14 bases between. Germline assignment: CDR1 SGHDT and CDR2 YYEEEE.

This clone occurred a few times. This chain joins TRBV14 and TRBJ1-4; 9 positions agree with TRBD1. The CDR3 has 14 amino acids. Per the germline V gene, CDR1 is SGHDN and CDR2 is FVKESK. V dropped 6 bases and J dropped 8; count of bases not matched to a gene: 7. In DNA, the CDR3 is TGTGCCAGCAGGGGACAGGGAGGAAGGGAAAAACTGTTTTTT. Its translation is CASRGQGGREKLFF.

The CDR3 bases are TGCGCCAGCAGCCAACAAGAGAGGAGGGACTACGAGCAGTACTTC. As protein: CASSQQERRDYEQYF. The rearrangement links TRBV4-1 to TRBJ2-7, with TRBD2 as a possible D gene (6 bases). The germline V gene encodes CDR1 MGHRA and CDR2 YSYEKL. Trimming left V 2 bases short and J 3 bases short, with 14 bases between. The CDR3 has 15 residues.

This rearrangement joins TRBV19 to TRBJ2-1, with TRBD1 identical over 7 bases. Germline trimming cut 3 bases from V and 6 bases from J; bases unmatched to any gene: 5. CDR1 is LNHDA, CDR2 SQIVND, per germline (reference sequence). The CDR3 consists of 14 residues. CDR3 in amino acids: CASSMGQRLNEQFF. The CDR3 nucleotides are TGTGCCAGTAGTATGGGACAGAGGCTCAATGAGCAGTTCTTC.

Concerning this clone: One junction end does not reproduce the germline sequence, and a read error may be involved. V and J are TRBV9 and TRBJ2-2; 7 positions match TRBD1. The CDR3 extends over 17 amino acids. Germline lookup yields CDR1 SGDLS and CDR2 YYNGEE. The CDR3 region is CASSPLLGQANAGELFF. CDR3 coding DNA: TGTGCCAGCAGCCCCCTCCTCGGACAGGCGAACGCCGGGGAGCTGTTTTTT.

The chain has TRBV7-2 and TRBJ1-5; the D gene is possibly TRBD1 (5 bases). From germline, CDR1 is SGHTA and CDR2 FQGNSA. Trimming pared 0 bases from V and 1 base from J, leaving 25 bases between. The CDR3 length is 21 residues. CDR3 nucleotide sequence: TGTGCCAGCAGCTTAGCGAAACCCGGGACGGAGGCTTGGTGGAGCAATCAGCCCCAGCATTTT. Its translation is CASSLAKPGTEAWWSNQPQHF.

This sequence joins TRBV27 and TRBJ1-2; D perhaps matches TRBD1 (5 bases). CDR1 MNHEY and CDR2 SMNVEV come from the germline V gene (reference sequence). CDR3 length equals 14 residues. V lost 5 bases to trimming and J lost 4 bases, with 14 bases between them. The CDR3 protein is CASSPQGPPYGYTF. DNA of the CDR3: TGTGCCAGCAGTCCCCAGGGTCCCCCCTATGGCTACACCTTC.

The chain uses TRBV9 and TRBJ1-4, with TRBD1 identical over 11 bases. Germline V CDR1 and CDR2: SGDLS, YYNGEE. The CDR3 totals 15 residues. V shed 2 bases and J 8 bases; nucleotides not matched to a gene: 5. Here the CDR3 DNA reads TGTGCCAGCAGCGTGGGGACAGGGGGTTTGGAAAAACTGTTTTTT. It encodes CASSVGTGGLEKLFF.

The J gene is TRBJ2-2, the V gene TRBV9, with D unclear. The CDR3 totals 13 residues. Germline loops: CDR1 SGDLS, CDR2 YYNGEE. The ends were cut back, 0 bases at V and 3 bases at J, with 3 bases in the middle. The CDR3, as DNA: TGTGCCAGCAGCGTAGTGTACACCGGGGAGCTGTTTTTT. Translating gives CASSVVYTGELFF. The variable domain in full, completed from reference TRBV9 and TRBJ2-2, reads DSGVTQTPKHLITATGQRVTLRCSPRSGDLSVYWYQQSLDQGLQFLIQYYNGEERAKGNILERFSAQQFPDLHSELNLSSLELGDSALYFCASSVVYTGELFFGEGSRLTVL.

This chain joins TRBV4-3 and TRBJ1-5; 9 positions match TRBD1. From germline, CDR1 is LGHNA and CDR2 YSLEER. This CDR3 comprises 16 residues. J gave up 4 bases and V 0 bases, and 4 bases lay outside the gene matches. The CDR3 nucleotides read TGCGCCAGCAGCCAAGATACAGGGGGCCGTAATCAGCCCCAGCATTTT. Protein product: CASSQDTGGRNQPQHF.

The CDR3 sequence is CASSGLQGVYGYTF. CDR3 DNA: TGTGCCAGCTCAGGGTTACAGGGAGTCTATGGCTACACCTTC. The rearrangement links TRBV18 to TRBJ1-2, with D perhaps matching TRBD1 (6 bases). There are 14 residues in the CDR3. Germline assignment: CDR1 KGHSH and CDR2 LQKENI. Trimming pared 5 bases from V and 4 bases from J, leaving 14 bases between.

V is TRBV28 and J is TRBJ2-2, with D hard to call. Germline lookup yields CDR1 MDHEN and CDR2 SYDVKM. The CDR3 has 14 residues. Trimming shortened V by 3 bases and J by 0 bases, and 5 bases separated the two germline ends. CDR3 nucleotide sequence: TGTGCCAGCAGTTTTCTGACGAACACCGGGGAGCTGTTTTTT. It yields the protein CASSFLTNTGELFF.

This clone was observed a single time. This chain joins TRBV9 and TRBJ2-5, with D tentatively TRBD1 or TRBD2 (5 bases each). V was clipped by 3 bases and J by 4 bases, with 16 bases between them. Germline CDR1 reads SGDLS; CDR2 reads YYNGEE. This CDR3 is built from 15 residues. This chain's CDR3 is CASSARGESGETQYF. CDR3 sequence (DNA): TGTGCCAGCAGCGCCAGAGGGGAGAGTGGAGAGACCCAGTACTTC.

This chain links TRBV7-2 with TRBJ2-1; D gene ambiguous. The length of the CDR3 is 13 residues. V lost 2 bases, J lost 6 bases, and 8 bases lay in between. Germline CDR1 reads SGHTA; CDR2 reads FQGNSA. The CDR3 sequence is CASSLLIGNEQFF. The CDR3 nucleotides read TGTGCCAGCAGCTTATTGATTGGCAATGAGCAGTTCTTC.

This clone has a handful of counts. J is TRBJ2-5 and V is TRBV11-1; 7 nucleotides line up with TRBD1. The V gene's germline CDR1 is SGHAT and CDR2 FQDESV (reference sequence). The trim removed 5 bases at V and 3 bases at J, leaving 9 bases unmatched. The length of the CDR3 is 15 residues. CDR3 in DNA: TGTGCCAGCAGCGCTCACCCGACAGGGAAAGAGACCCAGTACTTC. Residues: CASSAHPTGKETQYF.

This sequence joins TRBV14 and TRBJ2-1; TRBD2 matches 14 bases. There are 17 residues in the CDR3. Unmatched junction bases numbered 11, after V lost 6 bases and J lost 7 bases. In germline, CDR1 is SGHDN, CDR2 FVKESK. This CDR3 is CASRQRGTSGSGNEQFF. The CDR3 region has the DNA TGTGCCAGCAGACAAAGGGGGACTAGCGGGAGTGGTAATGAGCAGTTCTTC. The variable domain in full, with the rest retrieved from reference TRBV14 and TRBJ2-1, is EAGVTQFPSHSVIEKGQTVTLRCDPISGHDNLYWYRRVMGKEIKFLLHFVKESKQDESGMPNNRFLAERTGGTYSTLKVQPAELEDSGVYFCASRQRGTSGSGNEQFFGPGTRLTVL.

This sequence joins TRBV27 and TRBJ2-1, with 8 bases aligning to TRBD1. Trimming removed 5 bases from V and 7 bases from J; junction bases left unmatched: 7. The CDR3 loop spans 14 amino acids. Germline CDR1 reads MNHEY; CDR2 reads SMNVEV (reference sequence). CDR3 DNA: TGTGCCAGCAGTCCTTGGACAGGGCCAAATGAGCAGTTCTTC. Translation: CASSPWTGPNEQFF.

DNA of the CDR3: TGTGCCAGCAGCTCCAGTGGTTCGGGAGAAGCTTTCTTT. Translation gives CASSSSGSGEAFF. V usage is TRBV11-3 and J usage is TRBJ1-1; D is uncertain. Germline V gene sequence: CDR1 SGHNT, CDR2 YENEEA. The V gene lost 4 bases and the J gene lost 8 bases, with 14 bases spanning the gap. CDR3 length: 13 residues.

The chain carries TRBV19 and TRBJ1-2; TRBD1 might be the D (5 bases). Germline CDR1 is LNHDA and CDR2 is SQIVND (reference sequence). This CDR3 has 15 residues. V was shortened by 5 bases and J by 8 bases, with 21 bases between the two germline ends. CDR3 sequence: CASSAPGRLLGGYTF. In nucleotides, the CDR3 is TGTGCCAGTAGTGCCCCGGGACGGCTTTTGGGGGGCTACACCTTC.

The gene calls are TRBV6-5 and TRBJ2-3, with unresolved D. Germline V gives CDR1 MNHEY, CDR2 SVGAGI. The CDR3 spans 11 residues. V was cut by 8 bases and J by 6 bases, with 9 bases left in between. The CDR3 bases are TGTGCCAGCGGAGCACCGGATACGCAGTATTTT. Amino acid sequence: CASGAPDTQYF.